Shown below are 17 T cell receptor beta chains from a single sample sequenced in a study of shared clonotypes between healthy human individuals. Measured with immunoSEQ multiplex PCR; TCRdb has only the in-frame clones, and not every one. The sample lists more than 2 million clones, around 93% seen once, with approximately 1.6% in the top ten. CD45RO-negative CD8 cells positively selected for CCR7 made up the naive population, which excluded terminally differentiated effector memory CD45RA+ cells. Material: naive CD8+ T cells from PBMCs. The receptors derive from a man aged 18 to 29 in good health. Some clones in this sample may be carry-over from other donors' samples.

The chain recombines TRBV27 with TRBJ1-5; possible D gene TRBD1, 6 bases. Trimming took off 5 bases at V and 6 bases at J, with 20 bases between the two ends. The CDR3 runs to 16 residues. The germline CDR1 and CDR2 sequences are MNHEY and SMNVEV (reference sequence). Here the CDR3 reads CASSTSPGHPPQPQHF. The CDR3 region has the DNA TGTGCCAGCAGTACGTCTCCGGGACATCCCCCTCAGCCCCAGCATTTT.

This rearrangement joins TRBV9 to TRBJ2-1, with D perhaps being TRBD1 or TRBD2 (5 bases each). The germline V gene encodes CDR1 SGDLS and CDR2 YYNGEE. Deletions cut 0 bases from V and 3 bases from J, with 10 bases between. The CDR3 length is 15 residues. CDR3 amino acids: CASSVGGDLYNEQFF. CDR3 nucleotide sequence: TGTGCCAGCAGCGTAGGAGGGGATCTCTACAATGAGCAGTTCTTC.

The chain recombines TRBV28 with TRBJ1-2; D unclear. Germline lookup yields CDR1 MDHEN and CDR2 SYDVKM. V shed 5 bases and J shed 2 bases, with 12 bases lying between them. This CDR3 contains 14 residues. CDR3 sequence: CASSTKVQNYGYTF. The DNA for the CDR3 is TGTGCCAGCAGTACGAAGGTGCAGAACTATGGCTACACCTTC.

This chain uses TRBV10-2 with TRBJ1-3; 7 nucleotides line up with TRBD1. The CDR3 length is 13 residues. Per the germline V gene, CDR1 is WSHSY and CDR2 is SAAADI. Trimming cost V 6 bases and J 1 base; bases outside gene matches: 0. For the CDR3, the DNA is TGCGCCAGCAGGACAGGGTCTGGAAACACCATATATTTT. Protein: CASRTGSGNTIYF.

This clone was recorded once. The genes are TRBV19 and TRBJ2-1, with D tentatively TRBD1 (8 bases). Per the germline V gene, CDR1 is LNHDA and CDR2 is SQIVND (reference sequence). This CDR3 spans 15 amino acids. The V and J ends lost 5 bases and 11 bases respectively, with 22 bases between them. The CDR3 DNA follows: TGTGCCAGTAGTTTCACGACAGGGGCGGGGGCAAAGCAGTTCTTC. Encoded protein: CASSFTTGAGAKQFF.

The chain uses TRBV28 and TRBJ1-2; D call uncertain. V gave up 6 bases and J gave up 5 bases, with 16 bases separating them. CDR3 length equals 14 residues. Germline lookup yields CDR1 MDHEN and CDR2 SYDVKM. Here the CDR3 reads CASSYTHSLYGYTF. CDR3 nucleotides: TGTGCCAGCAGCTATACACACTCCCTATATGGCTACACCTTC.

A few counts support this clone. The chain employs TRBV11-2 and TRBJ1-4; tentative D call: TRBD1 (6 bases). Germline lookup yields CDR1 SGHAT and CDR2 FQNNGV. V was shortened by 3 bases and J by 7 bases, with 12 bases between the two germline ends. The CDR3 sequence is 14 residues long. The CDR3 sequence: CASSFNRVVEKLFF. CDR3 nucleotide sequence: TGTGCCAGCAGCTTTAACAGGGTGGTTGAAAAACTGTTTTTT. Full variable domain (outside the CDR3, taken from reference TRBV11-2 and TRBJ1-4): EAGVAQSPRYKIIEKRQSVAFWCNPISGHATLYWYQQILGQGPKLLIQFQNNGVVDDSQLPKDRFSAERLKGVDSTLKIQPAKLEDSAVYLCASSFNRVVEKLFFGSGTQLSVL.

Of note for this clone: The sample has other DNA sequences that encode this CDR3 too. The chain links TRBV7-9 to TRBJ2-2; D unclear. Germline V gene lookup returns CDR1 SEHNR and CDR2 FQNEAQ (reference sequence). The V end was cut by 5 bases, the J end by 5 bases, with 9 bases between. The CDR3 has 13 amino acids. CDR3 region: CASSLGRTGELFF. The CDR3 nucleotides read TGTGCCAGCAGCCTTGGGCGGACCGGGGAGCTGTTTTTT.

The chain carries TRBV28 and TRBJ2-1; 8 nucleotides match TRBD1. CDR3 length: 16 amino acids. J was trimmed by 2 bases and V by 5 bases; bases with no gene match: 8. The germline gives CDR1 MDHEN, CDR2 SYDVKM. In DNA form, the CDR3 reads TGTGCCAGCAGTGTTGATTCAGGGGGCGCCTACAATGAGCAGTTCTTC. Its translation is CASSVDSGGAYNEQFF. The full variable domain, in which reference TRBV28 and TRBJ2-1 provide the parts outside the CDR3, is DVKVTQSSRYLVKRTGEKVFLECVQDMDHENMFWYRQDPGLGLRLIYFSYDVKMKEKGDIPEGYSVSREKKERFSLILESASTNQTSMYLCASSVDSGGAYNEQFFGPGTRLTVL.

V gene TRBV6-5 combines with J gene TRBJ2-2; D is perhaps TRBD2 (5 bases). V lost 9 bases to trimming and J lost 5 bases, with 16 bases between them. From germline, CDR1 is MNHEY and CDR2 SVGAGI. The CDR3 spans 14 residues. The CDR3 loop is CASRASYGTGELFF. The CDR3 nucleotides are TGTGCCAGTAGGGCTAGCTACGGAACCGGGGAGCTGTTTTTT.

The chain links TRBV7-9 to TRBJ1-2; TRBD1 is a possible D gene (5 bases). Looked up from germline, CDR1 is SEHNR and CDR2 is FQNEAQ (reference sequence). V dropped 4 bases and J dropped 4 bases, with 13 bases sitting between them. CDR3 length: 14 residues. In DNA, the CDR3 is TGTGCCAGCAGCTCCGGGGGTAATCCCTATGGCTACACCTTC. The encoded protein is CASSSGGNPYGYTF.

The chain employs TRBV11-2 and TRBJ1-1; D call uncertain. Germline loops: CDR1 SGHAT, CDR2 FQNNGV. V lost 3 bases and J lost 1, with 12 bases in between. The CDR3 length is 15 residues. The CDR3 region is CASSFGPKANTEAFF. Here the CDR3 DNA reads TGTGCCAGCAGCTTTGGCCCCAAAGCGAACACTGAAGCTTTCTTT.

Of note for this clone: The same CDR3 is also encoded by other DNA sequences in this sample. The chain carries TRBV11-2 and TRBJ2-7; no firm D call. Looked up from germline, CDR1 is SGHAT and CDR2 is FQNNGV. Between the trimmed V and J ends, which lost 1 base and 3 bases, there was a span of 4 bases. The CDR3 is made up of 12 amino acids. The CDR3 coding sequence is TGTGCCAGCAGCTTAGTACGCTACGAGCAGTACTTC. It is translated as CASSLVRYEQYF. The full variable domain, rest sourced from reference TRBV11-2 and TRBJ2-7, is EAGVAQSPRYKIIEKRQSVAFWCNPISGHATLYWYQQILGQGPKLLIQFQNNGVVDDSQLPKDRFSAERLKGVDSTLKIQPAKLEDSAVYLCASSLVRYEQYFGPGTRLTVT.

The V and J genes are TRBV6-1 and TRBJ1-2; possible D gene TRBD1, 6 bases. Germline assignment: CDR1 MNHNS and CDR2 SASEGT. This CDR3 spans 16 amino acids. Trimming removed 1 base from V and 4 bases from J, with 16 bases in between. The CDR3 DNA is TGTGCCAGCAGTGAAGATTCGTCGGGGGCTCTCTATGGCTACACCTTC. Protein: CASSEDSSGALYGYTF.

The chain couples TRBV6-5 to TRBJ1-1; the D is unclear. The CDR3 length is 13 residues. Trimming pared 0 bases from V and 11 bases from J, leaving 13 bases between. The germline V gene encodes CDR1 MNHEY and CDR2 SVGAGI. The CDR3: CASSYSSGVEAFF. The CDR3 region has the DNA TGTGCCAGCAGTTACTCGAGTGGGGTAGAGGCTTTCTTT.

The rearrangement uses TRBV6-5 and TRBJ2-7; 7 positions agree with TRBD1. Germline V CDR1 and CDR2: MNHEY, SVGAGI. This CDR3 has 15 residues. J lost 2 bases, V lost 6 bases, and 10 bases had no gene match. The CDR3 sequence is CASSLRGTVAYEQYF. The CDR3, as DNA: TGTGCCAGCAGCCTTCGTGGGACAGTTGCCTACGAGCAGTACTTC.

This rearrangement joins TRBV14 to TRBJ2-5; D unclear. This CDR3 contains 15 residues. Germline assignment: CDR1 SGHDN and CDR2 FVKESK. With 0 bases removed from V and 5 bases from J, the gap between germline ends came to 13 bases. The CDR3 bases are TGTGCCAGCAGCCAAGAGCGGTACGGCAGGGAGACCCAGTACTTC. It yields the protein CASSQERYGRETQYF.